A selection of T cell receptor beta chains follows, all from one sample in a study of beta chain features in type 1 diabetes. The table came from immunoSEQ multiplex PCR; TCRdb's copy has only in-frame clones and leaves some out. This sample has hundreds of thousands of clones, with 14% found just once. The source material was central memory CD4+ T cells from blood. The origin of the receptors is a man aged 25 to 45 in good health. CDR3s include the opening cysteine and the closing phenylalanine or tryptophan. A D gene is named only where the DNA matches it firmly. Some rows have no size entry. The others give once, few or many, or a class for an expanded clone.

J gene: TRBJ2-2; clone size: .; V gene: TRBV7-6; D gene: TRBD2; CDR3 DNA: TGTGCCAGCAGCTTAGAGGGCGCGGGCGGGAGATCCACCGGGGAGCTGTTTTTT; CDR3 protein: CASSLEGAGGRSTGELFF
J gene: TRBJ1-1; clone size: .; V gene: TRBV29-1; D gene: TRBD1; CDR3 DNA: TGCAGCGTAACAGGGGGCTACTCTCCCGGGGCTTTCTTT; CDR3 protein: CSVTGGYSPGAFF
J gene: TRBJ1-6; clone size: once; V gene: TRBV7-9; D gene: .; CDR3 DNA: TGTGCCAGCAGCTTATTCGGGCAGGGGAATTCACCCCTCCACTTT; CDR3 protein: CASSLFGQGNSPLHF
J gene: TRBJ2-2; clone size: .; V gene: TRBV19; D gene: .; CDR3 DNA: TGTGCCAGTATCTCGAGCTGGGGTACCGGGGAGCTGTTTTTT; CDR3 protein: CASISSWGTGELFF
J gene: TRBJ1-4; clone size: .; V gene: TRBV6-6; D gene: .; CDR3 DNA: TGTGCCATCAGTCCACGAGGGGTACTCGGTGAAAAACTGTTTTTT; CDR3 protein: CAISPRGVLGEKLFF
J gene: TRBJ2-3; clone size: .; V gene: TRBV5-4; D gene: TRBD1; CDR3 DNA: TGTGCCAGCACCCAGACAGGGGATGTAGATACGCAGTATTTT; CDR3 protein: CASTQTGDVDTQYF
J gene: TRBJ1-5; clone size: few; V gene: TRBV6-5; D gene: .; CDR3 DNA: TGTGCCAGCAGCCGGCGGCAGATAAGCAATCAGCCCCAGCATTTT; CDR3 protein: CASSRRQISNQPQHF
J gene: TRBJ2-3; clone size: .; V gene: TRBV28; D gene: TRBD2; CDR3 DNA: TGTGCCAGCCTCGGGACTACCGAGTCGACAGATACGCAGTATTTT; CDR3 protein: CASLGTTESTDTQYF
J gene: TRBJ2-2; clone size: few; V gene: TRBV7-8; D gene: .; CDR3 DNA: TGTGCCAGCAGCCCCCGCACCGCGAACACCGGGGAGCTGTTTTTT; CDR3 protein: CASSPRTANTGELFF
J gene: TRBJ2-1; clone size: once; V gene: TRBV6-1; D gene: TRBD2; CDR3 DNA: TGTGCCAGCACCACGGGGGGGAATGAGCAGTTCTTC; CDR3 protein: CASTTGGNEQFF
J gene: TRBJ1-2; clone size: few; V gene: TRBV7-2; D gene: TRBD1; CDR3 DNA: TGTGCCAGCAGCACCCAACGGACAGGGGGCGGCTACACCTTC; CDR3 protein: CASSTQRTGGGYTF
J gene: TRBJ2-5; clone size: few; V gene: TRBV7-2; D gene: .; CDR3 DNA: TGTGCCAGCAGCCCGGGGACTCCCGGGGGGACCCAGTACTTC; CDR3 protein: CASSPGTPGGTQYF
J gene: TRBJ1-5; clone size: .; V gene: TRBV7-2; D gene: .; CDR3 DNA: TGTGCCAGCAGCTTAGACTCGATGTCCCGTCAGCCCCAGCATTTT; CDR3 protein: CASSLDSMSRQPQHF